This TCR beta chain was identified during a study of blood T cell repertoires in COVID-19. In the study overall: Donors in the United States, Italy and Spain gave samples during acute or convalescent COVID-19.

Clones were read by immunoSEQ multiplex PCR, and TCRdb kept only the in-frame ones, dropping some. The table has 250,000 or so clones, approximately 88% seen once. The germline gives CDR1 SGHNT, CDR2 YENEEA. This CDR3 has 18 amino acids. The J segment lost 0 bases and the V segment lost 1 base, leaving 8 bases of the junction unmatched. The rearrangement uses TRBV11-3 and TRBJ1-1; TRBD1 matches 10 bases. The sample taken for sequencing was PBMCs or T cells enriched from blood (not recorded which). This receptor was identified in a woman in her thirties or forties who had been exposed to COVID-19. CDR3 region: CASSLGFETGGVNTEAFF. In DNA, the CDR3 is TGTGCCAGCAGCTTAGGATTCGAGACAGGGGGCGTGAACACTGAAGCTTTCTTT.